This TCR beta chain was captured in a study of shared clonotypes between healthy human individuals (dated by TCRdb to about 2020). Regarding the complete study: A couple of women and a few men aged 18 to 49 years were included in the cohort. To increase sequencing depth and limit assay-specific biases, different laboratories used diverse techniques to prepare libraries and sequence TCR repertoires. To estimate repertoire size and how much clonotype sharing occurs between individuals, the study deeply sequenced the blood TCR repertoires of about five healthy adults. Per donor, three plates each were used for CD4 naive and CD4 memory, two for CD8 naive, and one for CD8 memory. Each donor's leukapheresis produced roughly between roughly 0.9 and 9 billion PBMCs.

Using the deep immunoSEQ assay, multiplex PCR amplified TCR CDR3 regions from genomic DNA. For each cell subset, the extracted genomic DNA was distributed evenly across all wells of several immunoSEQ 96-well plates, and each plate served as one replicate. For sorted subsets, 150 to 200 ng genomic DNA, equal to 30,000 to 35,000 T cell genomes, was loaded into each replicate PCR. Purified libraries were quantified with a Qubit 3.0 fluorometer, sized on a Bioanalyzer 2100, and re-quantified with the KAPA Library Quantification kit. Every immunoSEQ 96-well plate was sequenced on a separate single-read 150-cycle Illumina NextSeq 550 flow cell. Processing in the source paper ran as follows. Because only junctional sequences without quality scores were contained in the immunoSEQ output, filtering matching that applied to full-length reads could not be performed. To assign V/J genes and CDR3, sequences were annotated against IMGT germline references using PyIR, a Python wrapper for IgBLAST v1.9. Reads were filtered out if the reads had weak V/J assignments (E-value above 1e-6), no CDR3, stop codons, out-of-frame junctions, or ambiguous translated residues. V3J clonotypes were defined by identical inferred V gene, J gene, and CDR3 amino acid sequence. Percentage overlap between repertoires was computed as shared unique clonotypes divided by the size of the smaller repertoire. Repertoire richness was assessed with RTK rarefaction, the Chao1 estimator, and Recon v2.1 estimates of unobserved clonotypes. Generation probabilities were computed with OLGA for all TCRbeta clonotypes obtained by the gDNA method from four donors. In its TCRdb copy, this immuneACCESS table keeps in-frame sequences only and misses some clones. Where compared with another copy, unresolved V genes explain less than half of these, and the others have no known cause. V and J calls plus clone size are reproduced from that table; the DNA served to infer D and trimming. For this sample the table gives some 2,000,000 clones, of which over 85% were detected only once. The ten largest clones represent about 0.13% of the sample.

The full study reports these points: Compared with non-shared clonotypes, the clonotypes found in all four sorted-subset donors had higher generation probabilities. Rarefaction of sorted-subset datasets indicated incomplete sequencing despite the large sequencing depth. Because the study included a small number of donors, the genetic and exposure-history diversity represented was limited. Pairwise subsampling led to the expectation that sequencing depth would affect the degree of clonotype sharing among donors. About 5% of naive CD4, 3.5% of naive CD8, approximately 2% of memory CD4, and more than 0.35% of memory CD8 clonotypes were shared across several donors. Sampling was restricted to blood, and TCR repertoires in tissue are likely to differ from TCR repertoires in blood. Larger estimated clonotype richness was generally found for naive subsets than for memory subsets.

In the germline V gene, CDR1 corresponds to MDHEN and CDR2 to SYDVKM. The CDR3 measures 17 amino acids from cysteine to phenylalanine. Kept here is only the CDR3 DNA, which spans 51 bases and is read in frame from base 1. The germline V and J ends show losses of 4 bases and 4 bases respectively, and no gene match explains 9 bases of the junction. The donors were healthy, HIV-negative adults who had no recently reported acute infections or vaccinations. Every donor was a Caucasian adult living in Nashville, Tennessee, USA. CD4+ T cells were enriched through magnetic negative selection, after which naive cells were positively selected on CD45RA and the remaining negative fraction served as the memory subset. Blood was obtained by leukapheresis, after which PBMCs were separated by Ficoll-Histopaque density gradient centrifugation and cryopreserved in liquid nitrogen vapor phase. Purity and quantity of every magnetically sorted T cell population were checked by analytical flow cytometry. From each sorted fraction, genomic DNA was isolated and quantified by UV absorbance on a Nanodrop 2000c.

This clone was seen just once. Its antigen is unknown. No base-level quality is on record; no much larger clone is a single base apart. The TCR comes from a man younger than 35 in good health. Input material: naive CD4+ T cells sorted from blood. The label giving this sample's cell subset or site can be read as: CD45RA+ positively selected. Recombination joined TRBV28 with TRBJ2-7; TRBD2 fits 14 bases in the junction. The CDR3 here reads CASSSPWTSGGRYEQYF. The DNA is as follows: TGTGCCAGCAGTTCCCCCTGGACTAGCGGGGGGAGATACGAGCAGTACTTC.